The text below deals with one TCR beta chain. The specificity of this receptor is unknown. Per-nucleotide qualities are absent, and no much larger clonotype sits a single base away. Trimming takes 0 bases from V and 7 bases from J, and the germline ends sit 7 bases apart. From the germline V gene (reference sequence), CDR1 is LGHDT and CDR2 is YNNKEL. From the cysteine through the phenylalanine, the CDR3 covers 14 amino acids. Just the 42-base CDR3 DNA is kept, in frame starting at base 1. This entry comes from a study of vaccination effects on CD4 cells after COVID-19 (dated by TCRdb to about 2022). With respect to the entire study: Across the study, the median time from the second dose to post-vaccine sampling was 72 days (range 14 to 241). In both COVID-19 convalescent patients and infection-naive vaccine recipients, the study compared SARS-CoV-2 spike-specific CD4+ TCR repertoires from before mRNA vaccination with those from after it. The full study included approximately nine COVID-19 convalescent patients and several SARS-CoV-2-naive healthy vaccine recipients. Cultures from other donors in the study were sequenced using the Oncomine TCR Beta short-read assay on an Illumina iSeq 100.

Overall results and qualifications from the work: In healthy vaccine recipients, vaccine-induced clones were almost all SARS-CoV-2 mono-reactive, with only 1 of 255 being cross-reactive with common cold coronaviruses. At late post-vaccination timepoints, both infection-induced and vaccine-induced clones showed marked clonal contraction, consistent with waning T cell responses. The study was limited by a small number of convalescent patients and lacked early post-infection timepoints.

To identify antigen-specific CD4+ T cell clonotypes by their expansion, the ViraFEST assay first stimulated PBMC with viral peptide pools and then applied TCR sequencing. After approximately 11 days of culture, CD4+ T cells were isolated with the EasySep CD4+ T cell isolation kit. Participants received two doses of either the BNT162b2 or the mRNA-1273 mRNA SARS-CoV-2 vaccine. The absence of prior SARS-CoV-2 infection in healthy vaccine recipients was confirmed by negative nucleocapsid antibodies before and after vaccination. Each well held over 1.5 million PBMC cultured in IMDM containing roughly 4.9% human AB serum, roughly 9.9 IU/ml IL-2 and gentamicin, along with around 11 ug/ml peptides. On days 3 and 7, half of the culture medium was replaced with fresh IL-2-containing medium. Each peptide stimulation condition was cultured in triplicate wells unless otherwise noted. PBMC were separated from whole blood using Ficoll-Paque Plus gradient centrifugation and were then either cryopreserved at -140C or used fresh. The spike proteins of SARS-CoV-2 and of the common cold coronaviruses HCoV-NL63, HCoV-OC43 and HCoV-229E were spanned by overlapping peptide pools. The QIAamp micro DNA kit was used to extract genomic DNA from the cultured CD4+ T cells.

The library was produced with the immunoSEQ multiplex PCR assay. DNA from the CD4+ T cells that had been cultured and isolated underwent TCR beta CDR3 sequencing. Per the original workflow: The analysis removed non-productive TCR sequences, trimmed reads to the CDR3 region, and retained only CDR3s that were 7 or more amino acids long. The MANAFEST web app was used to identify antigen-specific clonotypes by comparing expansion in peptide wells with expansion in reference cultures. To count as positive, a clone had to show expansion at FDR<0.05 compared with the reference and with all other wells, an odds ratio above 5, and a frequency above 0.1% in two replicate wells. A clonotype was defined as cross-reactive if the clonotype was significantly expanded both in SARS-CoV-2 spike wells and in at least one common cold coronavirus spike condition. CDR3 similarity was assessed by Levenshtein distance using the stringdist R package, and unrooted trees were constructed with ape in R 3.6.1. In its TCRdb copy, this immuneACCESS table keeps in-frame sequences only and misses some clones. Where compared with another copy, unresolved V genes explain less than half of these, and the others have no known cause. V and J calls and clone size are those listed in that table; D and trimming were worked out from the DNA. Within this sample are 55,000 to 70,000 clones, with roughly 76% of them counted one time only. The ten largest make up around 0.94% of the sample.

Recombination connected TRBV3-1 (or the pseudogene TRBV3-2) to TRBJ1-6; TRBD1 is a weak D gene call, 5 bases matching. This TCR came from a human donor who received a COVID-19 vaccine. The material sequenced was CD4+ T cells from PBMCs cultured with HCoV-OC43 spike peptides, taken after COVID-19 vaccination. The sample's cell subset or site label, in plain terms: HCoV-OC43 spike overlapping peptide pool stimulation. The CDR3 protein: CASSQDRGNSPLHF. The DNA sequence is given as TGTGCCAGCAGCCAAGATAGGGGCAATTCACCCCTCCACTTT.